Sequencing of this T cell receptor beta chain was carried out in a study of cytomegalovirus exposure and HLA in healthy donors. Study results and limitations: When analyzed later, a missense DCLRE1C variant was found to be linked to TCR beta V- and J-gene trimming.

This clone was seen a single time. What it binds is unknown. The study ran its PCR with 60 Vbeta and 13 Jbeta primers. Produced via immunoSEQ multiplex PCR; TCRdb's table is partial and in-frame only. The table lists about 88,000 clones, 55% to 75% of them singletons. V was trimmed by 3 bases and J by 6 bases, leaving 5 bases between them. CDR1 is MDHEN, CDR2 SYDVKM, per germline. This CDR3 has 12 amino acids. The sequence was collected from a man aged 50 or older in good health and CMV-seronegative. This rearrangement joins TRBV28 to TRBJ2-2; D not resolved. The sequencing input was PBMCs. The CDR3 coding sequence is TGTGCCAGCAGTTTTCTCTCCGGGGAGCTGTTTTTT. Its translation is CASSFLSGELFF.